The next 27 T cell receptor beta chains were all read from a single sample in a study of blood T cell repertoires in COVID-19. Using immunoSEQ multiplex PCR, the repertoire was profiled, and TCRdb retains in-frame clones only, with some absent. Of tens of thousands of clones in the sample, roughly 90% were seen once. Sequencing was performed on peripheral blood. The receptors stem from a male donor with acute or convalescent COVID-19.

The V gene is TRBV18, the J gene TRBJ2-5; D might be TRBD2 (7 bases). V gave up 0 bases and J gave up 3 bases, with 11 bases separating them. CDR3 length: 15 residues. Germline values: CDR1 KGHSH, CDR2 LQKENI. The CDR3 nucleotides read TGTGCCAGCTCACCACCGTTAGGGGGGGAAGAGACCCAGTACTTC. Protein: CASSPPLGGEETQYF. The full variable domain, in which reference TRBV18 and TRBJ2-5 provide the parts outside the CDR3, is NAGVMQNPRHLVRRRGQEARLRCSPMKGHSHVYWYRQLPEEGLKFMVYLQKENIIDESGMPKERFSAEFPKEGPSILRIQQVVRGDSAAYFCASSPPLGGEETQYFGPGTRLLVL.

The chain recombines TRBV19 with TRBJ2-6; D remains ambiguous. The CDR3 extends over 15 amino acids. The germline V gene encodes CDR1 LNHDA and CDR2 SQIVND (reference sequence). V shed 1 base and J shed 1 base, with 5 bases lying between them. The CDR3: CASSIANSGANVLTF. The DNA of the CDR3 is TGTGCCAGTAGTATAGCTAATTCTGGGGCCAACGTCCTGACTTTC.

This chain's CDR3 is CASSLAGDPYSPLHF. CDR3 DNA: TGTGCCAGCAGCTTAGCGGGGGATCCTTATTCACCCCTCCACTTT. This chain uses TRBV11-2 with TRBJ1-6; D perhaps matches TRBD1 (5 bases). Germline loops: CDR1 SGHAT, CDR2 FQNNGV. V lost 1 base and J lost 8, with 12 bases in between. CDR3 length: 15 residues.

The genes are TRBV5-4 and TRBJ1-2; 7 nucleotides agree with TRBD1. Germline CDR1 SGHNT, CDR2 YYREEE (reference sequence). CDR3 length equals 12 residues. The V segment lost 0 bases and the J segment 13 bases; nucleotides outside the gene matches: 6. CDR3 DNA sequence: TGTGCCAGCAGCTTGGGACGCAGGGGGTCCACCTTC. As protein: CASSLGRRGSTF.

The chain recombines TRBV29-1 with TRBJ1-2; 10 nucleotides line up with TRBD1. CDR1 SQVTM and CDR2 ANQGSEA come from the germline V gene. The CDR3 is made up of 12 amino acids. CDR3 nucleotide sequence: TGCACCACGACAGGGGGCGAAGGAGGCTACACCTTC. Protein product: CTTTGGEGGYTF. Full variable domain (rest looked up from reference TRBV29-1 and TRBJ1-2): SAVISQKPSRDICQRGTSLTIQCQVDSQVTMMFWYRQQPGQSLTLIATANQGSEATYESGFVIDKFPISRPNLTFSTLTVSNMSPEDSSIYLCTTTGGEGGYTFGSGTRLTVV.

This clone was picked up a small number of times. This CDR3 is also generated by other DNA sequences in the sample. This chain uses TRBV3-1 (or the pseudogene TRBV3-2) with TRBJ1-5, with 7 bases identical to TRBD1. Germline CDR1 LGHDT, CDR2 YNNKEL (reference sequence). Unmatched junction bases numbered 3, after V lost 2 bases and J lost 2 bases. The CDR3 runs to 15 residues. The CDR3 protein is CASSQTQGGNQPQHF. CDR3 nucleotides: TGTGCCAGCAGCCAAACGCAGGGGGGCAATCAGCCCCAGCATTTT.

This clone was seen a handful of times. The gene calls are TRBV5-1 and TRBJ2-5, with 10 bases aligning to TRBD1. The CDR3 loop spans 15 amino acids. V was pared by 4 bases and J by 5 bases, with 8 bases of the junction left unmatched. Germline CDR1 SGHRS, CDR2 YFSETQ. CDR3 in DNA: TGCGCCAGCAGCCGTGAGACAGGGGGCAGTGAGACCCAGTACTTC. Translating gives CASSRETGGSETQYF.

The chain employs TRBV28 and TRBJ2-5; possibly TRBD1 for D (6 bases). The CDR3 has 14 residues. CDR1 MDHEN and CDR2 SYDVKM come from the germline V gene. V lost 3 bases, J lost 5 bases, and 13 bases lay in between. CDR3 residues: CASSLFRQGETQYF. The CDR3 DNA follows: TGTGCCAGCAGTTTGTTTAGGCAGGGGGAGACCCAGTACTTC.

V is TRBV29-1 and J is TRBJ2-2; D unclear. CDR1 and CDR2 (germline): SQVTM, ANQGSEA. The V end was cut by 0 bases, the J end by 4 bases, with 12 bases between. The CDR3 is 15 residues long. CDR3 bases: TGCAGCGTTGAAGATATAGAAGTCGGCACCGGGGAGCTGTTTTTT. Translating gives CSVEDIEVGTGELFF.

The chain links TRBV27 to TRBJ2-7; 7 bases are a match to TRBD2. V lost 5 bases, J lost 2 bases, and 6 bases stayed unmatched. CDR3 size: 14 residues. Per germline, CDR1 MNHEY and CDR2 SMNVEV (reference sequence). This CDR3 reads CASSGGLLPYEQYF. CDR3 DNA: TGTGCCAGCAGTGGGGGACTACTCCCCTACGAGCAGTACTTC.

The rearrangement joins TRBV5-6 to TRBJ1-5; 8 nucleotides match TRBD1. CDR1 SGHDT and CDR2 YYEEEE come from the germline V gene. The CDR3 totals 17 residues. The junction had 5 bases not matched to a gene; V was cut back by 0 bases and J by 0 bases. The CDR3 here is CASSLGTGGLSNQPQHF. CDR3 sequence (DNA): TGTGCCAGCAGCTTGGGTACAGGGGGACTTAGCAATCAGCCCCAGCATTTT.

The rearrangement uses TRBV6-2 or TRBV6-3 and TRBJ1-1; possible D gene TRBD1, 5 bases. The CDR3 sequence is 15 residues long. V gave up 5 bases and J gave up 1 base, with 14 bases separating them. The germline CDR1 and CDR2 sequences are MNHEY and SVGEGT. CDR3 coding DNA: TGTGCCAGCAGTATTTCAGGGATCCCGAACACTGAAGCTTTCTTT. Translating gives CASSISGIPNTEAFF.

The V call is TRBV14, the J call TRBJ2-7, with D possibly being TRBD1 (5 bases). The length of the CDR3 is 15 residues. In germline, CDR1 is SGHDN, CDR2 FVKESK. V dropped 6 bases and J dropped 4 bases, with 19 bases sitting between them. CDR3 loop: CASSPGRTHLYEQYF. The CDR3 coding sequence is TGTGCCAGCAGTCCGGGTAGGACACACCTGTACGAGCAGTACTTC.

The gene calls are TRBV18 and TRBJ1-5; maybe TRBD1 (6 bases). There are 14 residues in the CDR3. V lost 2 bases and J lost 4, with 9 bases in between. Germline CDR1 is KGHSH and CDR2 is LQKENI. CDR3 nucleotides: TGTGCCAGCTCACCAGTGAGGGGGAATCAGCCCCAGCATTTT. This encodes CASSPVRGNQPQHF.

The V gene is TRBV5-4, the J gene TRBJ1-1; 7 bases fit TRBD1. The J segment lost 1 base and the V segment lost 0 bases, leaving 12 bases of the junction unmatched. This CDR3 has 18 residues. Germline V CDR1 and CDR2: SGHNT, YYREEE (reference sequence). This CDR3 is CASSLEGQRQEPNTEAFF. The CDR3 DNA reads TGTGCCAGCAGCTTGGAGGGACAGCGTCAAGAACCGAACACTGAAGCTTTCTTT.

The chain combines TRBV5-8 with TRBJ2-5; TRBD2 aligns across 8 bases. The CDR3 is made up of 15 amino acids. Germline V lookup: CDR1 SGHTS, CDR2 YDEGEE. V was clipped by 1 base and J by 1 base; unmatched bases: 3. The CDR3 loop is CASSLWRGAQETQYF. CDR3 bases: TGTGCCAGCAGCTTGTGGCGGGGGGCCCAAGAGACCCAGTACTTC. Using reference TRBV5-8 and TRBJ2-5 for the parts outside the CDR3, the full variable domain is EAGVTQSPTHLIKTRGQQATLRCSPISGHTSVYWYQQALGLGLQFLLWYDEGEERNRGNFPPRFSGRQFPNYSSELNVNALELEDSALYLCASSLWRGAQETQYFGPGTRLLVL.

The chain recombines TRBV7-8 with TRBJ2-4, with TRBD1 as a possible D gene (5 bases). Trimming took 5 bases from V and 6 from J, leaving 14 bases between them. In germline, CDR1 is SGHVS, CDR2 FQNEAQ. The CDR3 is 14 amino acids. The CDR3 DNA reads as TGTGCCAGCAGCCGAGTCCCGGACACAAACATTCAGTACTTC. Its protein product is CASSRVPDTNIQYF.

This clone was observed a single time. The CDR3 protein is CASTRGRVRDTEAFF. In nucleotides, the CDR3 is TGTGCCAGTACCCGGGGGAGGGTACGCGACACTGAAGCTTTCTTT. V gene TRBV19 combines with J gene TRBJ1-1; TRBD1 is a possible D gene (5 bases). CDR3 size: 15 residues. V lost 7 bases and J lost 3, with 18 bases in between. Germline CDR1 reads LNHDA; CDR2 reads SQIVND (reference sequence).

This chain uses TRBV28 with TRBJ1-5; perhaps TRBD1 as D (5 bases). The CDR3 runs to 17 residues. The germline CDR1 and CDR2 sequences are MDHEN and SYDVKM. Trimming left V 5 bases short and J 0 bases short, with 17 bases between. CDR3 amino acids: CASSLLGGGNSNQPQHF. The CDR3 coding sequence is TGTGCCAGCAGTCTCCTCGGGGGGGGGAATAGCAATCAGCCCCAGCATTTT.

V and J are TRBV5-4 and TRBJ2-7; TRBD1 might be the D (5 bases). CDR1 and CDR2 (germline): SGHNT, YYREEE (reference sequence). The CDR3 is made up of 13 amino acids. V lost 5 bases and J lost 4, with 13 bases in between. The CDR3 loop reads CASRVDSQYEQYF. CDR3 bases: TGTGCCAGCAGAGTCGACAGCCAATACGAGCAGTACTTC.

The CDR3 loop reads CAWNPGQSGTEAFF. In DNA, the CDR3 is TGTGCCTGGAACCCGGGACAGAGTGGAACTGAAGCTTTCTTT. V gene TRBV30 combines with J gene TRBJ1-1, with 7 bases matching TRBD1. The germline V gene encodes CDR1 GTSNPN and CDR2 SVGIG (reference sequence). With V trimmed by 4 bases and J by 5 bases, 10 bases remained unmatched. This CDR3 region has 14 residues.

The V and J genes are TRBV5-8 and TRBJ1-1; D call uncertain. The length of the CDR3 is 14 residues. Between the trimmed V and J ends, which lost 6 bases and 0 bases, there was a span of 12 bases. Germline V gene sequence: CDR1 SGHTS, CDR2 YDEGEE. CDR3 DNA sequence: TGTGCCAGCACCCACCCCCCGGTGAACACTGAAGCTTTCTTT. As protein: CASTHPPVNTEAFF.

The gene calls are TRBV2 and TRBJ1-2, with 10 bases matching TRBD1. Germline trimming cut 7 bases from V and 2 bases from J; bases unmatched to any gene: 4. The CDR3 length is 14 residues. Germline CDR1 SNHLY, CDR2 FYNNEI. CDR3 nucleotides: TGTGCCAGCAAACCGGGACAGGGGAACTATGGCTACACCTTC. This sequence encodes CASKPGQGNYGYTF.

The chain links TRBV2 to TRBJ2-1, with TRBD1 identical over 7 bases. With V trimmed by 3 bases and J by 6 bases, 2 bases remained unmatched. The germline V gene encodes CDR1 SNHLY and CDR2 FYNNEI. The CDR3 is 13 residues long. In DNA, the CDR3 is TGTGCCAGCAGTGAGGACAGGCTCAATGAGCAGTTCTTC. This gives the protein CASSEDRLNEQFF.

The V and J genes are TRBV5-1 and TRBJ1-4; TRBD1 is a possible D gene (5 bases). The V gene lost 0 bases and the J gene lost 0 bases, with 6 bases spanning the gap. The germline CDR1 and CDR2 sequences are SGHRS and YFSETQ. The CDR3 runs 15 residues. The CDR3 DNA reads TGCGCCAGCAGCTTGGACAGGCCAACTAATGAAAAACTGTTTTTT. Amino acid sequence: CASSLDRPTNEKLFF.

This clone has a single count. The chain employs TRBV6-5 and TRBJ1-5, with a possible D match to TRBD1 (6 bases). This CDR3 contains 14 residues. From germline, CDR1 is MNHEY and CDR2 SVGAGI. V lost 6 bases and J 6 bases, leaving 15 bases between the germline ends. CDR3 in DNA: TGTGCCAGCAGGGGATCAGGGGTAGGTCAGCCCCAGCATTTT. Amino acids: CASRGSGVGQPQHF.

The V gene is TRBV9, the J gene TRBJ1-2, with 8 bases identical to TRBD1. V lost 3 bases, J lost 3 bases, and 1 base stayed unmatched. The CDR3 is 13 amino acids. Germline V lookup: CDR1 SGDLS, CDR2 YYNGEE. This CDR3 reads CASSGTGHYGYTF. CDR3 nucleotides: TGTGCCAGCAGCGGGACAGGGCACTATGGCTACACCTTC.